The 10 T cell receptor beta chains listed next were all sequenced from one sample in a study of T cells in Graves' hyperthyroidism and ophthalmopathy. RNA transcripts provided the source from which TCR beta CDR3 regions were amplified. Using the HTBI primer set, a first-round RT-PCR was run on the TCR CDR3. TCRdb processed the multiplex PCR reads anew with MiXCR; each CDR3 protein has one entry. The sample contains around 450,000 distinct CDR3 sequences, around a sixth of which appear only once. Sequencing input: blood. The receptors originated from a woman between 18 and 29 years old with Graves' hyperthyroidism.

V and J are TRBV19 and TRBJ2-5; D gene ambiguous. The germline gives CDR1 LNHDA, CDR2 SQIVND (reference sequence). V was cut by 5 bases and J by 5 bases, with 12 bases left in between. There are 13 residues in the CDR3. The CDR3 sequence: CASSASRVETQYF. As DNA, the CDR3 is TGTGCCAGTAGTGCGTCACGAGTGGAGACCCAGTACTTC.

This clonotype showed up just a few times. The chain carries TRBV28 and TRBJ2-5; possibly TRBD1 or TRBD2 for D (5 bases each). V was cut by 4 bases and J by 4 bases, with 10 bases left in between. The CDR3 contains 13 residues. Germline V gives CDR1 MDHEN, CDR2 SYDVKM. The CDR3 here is CASSSGTVETQYF. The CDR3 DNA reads TGTGCCAGCAGTTCCGGGACGGTAGAGACCCAGTACTTC.

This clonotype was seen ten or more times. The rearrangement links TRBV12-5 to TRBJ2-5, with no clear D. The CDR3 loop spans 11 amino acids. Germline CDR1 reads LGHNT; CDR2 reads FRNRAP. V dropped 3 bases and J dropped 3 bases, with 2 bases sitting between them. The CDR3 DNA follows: TGTGCTAGTGGTTTAGAAGAGACCCAGTACTTC. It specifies CASGLEETQYF.

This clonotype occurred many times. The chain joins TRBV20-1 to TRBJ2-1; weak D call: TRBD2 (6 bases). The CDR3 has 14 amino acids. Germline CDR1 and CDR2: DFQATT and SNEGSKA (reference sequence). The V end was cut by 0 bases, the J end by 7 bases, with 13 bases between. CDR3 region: CSARDTLAGNEQFF. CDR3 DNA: TGCAGTGCTAGAGACACCCTGGCGGGGAATGAGCAGTTCTTC.

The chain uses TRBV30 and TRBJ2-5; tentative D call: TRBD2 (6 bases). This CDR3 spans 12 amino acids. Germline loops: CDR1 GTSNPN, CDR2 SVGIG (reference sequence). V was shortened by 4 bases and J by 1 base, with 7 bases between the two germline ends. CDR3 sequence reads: CAWMGGQETQYF. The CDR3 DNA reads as TGTGCCTGGATGGGAGGCCAAGAGACCCAGTACTTC.

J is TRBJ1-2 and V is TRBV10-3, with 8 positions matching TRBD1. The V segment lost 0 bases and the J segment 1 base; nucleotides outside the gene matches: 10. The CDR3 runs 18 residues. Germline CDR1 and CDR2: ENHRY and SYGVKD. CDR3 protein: CAISESIQGANDNYGYTF. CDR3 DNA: TGTGCCATCAGTGAGTCGATCCAGGGGGCCAATGATAACTATGGCTACACCTTC.

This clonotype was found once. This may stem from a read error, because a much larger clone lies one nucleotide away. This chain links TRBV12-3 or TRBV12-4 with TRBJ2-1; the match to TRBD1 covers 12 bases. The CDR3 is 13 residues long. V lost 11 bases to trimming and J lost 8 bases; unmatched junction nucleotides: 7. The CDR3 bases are TGTGCCGGGAGGGACAGGGGGCGCCATGAGCAGTTCTTC. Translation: CAGRDRGRHEQFF.

The CDR3 DNA reads TGTGCCTGGAGTGTCGAGGGGCTATCTGAAAAACTGTTTTTT. Amino acid sequence: CAWSVEGLSEKLFF. The chain joins TRBV30 to TRBJ1-4; possible D gene TRBD1, 5 bases. CDR1 GTSNPN and CDR2 SVGIG come from the germline V gene (reference sequence). The V end lost 0 bases, the J end lost 7 bases, and 12 bases lay between the germline ends. This CDR3 is 14 amino acids long. Full variable domain (missing parts from reference TRBV30 and TRBJ1-4): SQTIHQWPATLVQPVGSPLSLECTVEGTSNPNLYWYRQAAGRGLQLLFYSVGIGQISSEVPQNLSASRPQDRQFILSSKKLLLSDSGFYLCAWSVEGLSEKLFFGSGTQLSVL.

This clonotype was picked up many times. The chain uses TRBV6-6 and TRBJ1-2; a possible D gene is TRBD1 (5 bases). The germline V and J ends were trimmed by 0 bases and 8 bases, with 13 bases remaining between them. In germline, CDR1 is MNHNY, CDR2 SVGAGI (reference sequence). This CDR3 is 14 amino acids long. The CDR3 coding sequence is TGTGCCAGCAGTTACTCAGGGACCCGGGGCGGCTACACCTTC. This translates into CASSYSGTRGGYTF.

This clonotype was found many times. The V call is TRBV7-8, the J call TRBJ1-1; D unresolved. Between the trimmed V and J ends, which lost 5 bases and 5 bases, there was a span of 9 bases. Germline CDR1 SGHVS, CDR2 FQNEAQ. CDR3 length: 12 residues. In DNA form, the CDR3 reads TGTGCCAGCAGCATTGGCCCTACTGAAGCTTTCTTT. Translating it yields CASSIGPTEAFF.